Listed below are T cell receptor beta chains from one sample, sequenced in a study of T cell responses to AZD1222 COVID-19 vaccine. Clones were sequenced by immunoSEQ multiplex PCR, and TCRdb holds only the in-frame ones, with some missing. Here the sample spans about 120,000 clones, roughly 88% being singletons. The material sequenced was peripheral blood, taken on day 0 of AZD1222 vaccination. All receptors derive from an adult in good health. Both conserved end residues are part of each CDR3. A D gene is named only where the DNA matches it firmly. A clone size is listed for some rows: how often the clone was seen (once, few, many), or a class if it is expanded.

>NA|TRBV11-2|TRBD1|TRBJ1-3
CASSPGQGAGGNTIYF
TGTGCCAGCAGCCCGGGACAGGGGGCAGGGGGAAACACCATATATTTT
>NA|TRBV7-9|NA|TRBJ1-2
CASSLDGNYGYAF
TGTGCCAGCAGCTTAGACGGAAACTATGGCTACGCCTTC
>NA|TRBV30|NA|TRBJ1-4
CAWSVRRSEKLFF
TGTGCCTGGAGTGTCCGCCGCAGTGAAAAACTGTTTTTT
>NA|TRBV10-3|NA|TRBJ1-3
CAISESLSSGNTIYF
TGTGCCATCAGTGAGTCGTTGTCCTCTGGAAACACCATATATTTT
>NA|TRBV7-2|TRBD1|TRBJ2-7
CASSQRQGELAEQYF
TGTGCCAGCAGCCAAAGACAGGGAGAACTTGCCGAGCAGTACTTC
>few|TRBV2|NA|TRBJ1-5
CASSGPNGGQPQHF
TGTGCCAGCAGTGGGCCGAATGGGGGTCAGCCCCAGCATTTT
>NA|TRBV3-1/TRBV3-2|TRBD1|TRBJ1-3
CASSQAQGAIYF
TGTGCCAGCAGCCAAGCGCAGGGGGCCATATATTTT
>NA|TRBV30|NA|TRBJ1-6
CAWRSPFKFDSYNSPLHF
TGTGCCTGGAGGTCCCCCTTCAAGTTTGACTCCTATAATTCACCCCTCCACTTT
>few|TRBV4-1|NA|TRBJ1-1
CASSQGSLNTEAFF
TGCGCCAGCAGCCAAGGATCCCTGAACACTGAAGCTTTCTTT
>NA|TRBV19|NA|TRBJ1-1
CASRQMVDSFQAFF
TGTGCCAGTAGACAGATGGTGGACAGCTTCCAAGCTTTCTTT
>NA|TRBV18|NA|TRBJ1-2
CASSPNRANYGYTF
TGTGCCAGCTCACCAAACAGAGCTAACTATGGCTACACCTTC
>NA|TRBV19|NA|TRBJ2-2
CASSTGSANTGELFF
TGTGCCAGTAGCACAGGTAGCGCGAACACCGGGGAGCTGTTTTTT
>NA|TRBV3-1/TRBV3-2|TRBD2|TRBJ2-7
CASSQLAGGLEQYF
TGTGCCAGCAGCCAGCTAGCGGGGGGGCTTGAGCAGTACTTC
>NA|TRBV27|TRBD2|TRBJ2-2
CASSSSGKNTGELFF
TGTGCCAGCAGTTCTAGCGGGAAAAACACCGGGGAGCTGTTTTTT
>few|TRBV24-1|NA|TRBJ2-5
CATSDPGRHQETQYF
TGTGCCACCAGTGATCCGGGAAGGCACCAAGAGACCCAGTACTTC
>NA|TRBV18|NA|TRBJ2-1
CASSPTQGAYNEQFF
TGTGCCAGCTCACCAACGCAGGGCGCCTACAATGAGCAGTTCTTC
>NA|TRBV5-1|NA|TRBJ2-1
CASSLAIMGGINNEQFF
TGCGCCAGCAGCTTGGCAATAATGGGCGGAATTAACAATGAGCAGTTCTTC
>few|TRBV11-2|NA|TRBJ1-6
CASSSLRSSYNSPLHF
TGTGCCAGCAGCTCCCTCCGGAGCTCCTATAATTCACCCCTCCACTTT
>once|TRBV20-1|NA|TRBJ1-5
CSASSGDNQPQHF
TGCAGTGCTAGTTCAGGGGACAATCAGCCCCAGCATTTT
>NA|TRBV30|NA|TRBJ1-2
CAWSASYGYTF
TGTGCCTGGAGTGCAAGCTATGGCTACACCTTC
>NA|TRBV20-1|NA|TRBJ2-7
CSAREGYEQYF
TGCAGTGCTAGAGAGGGGTACGAGCAGTACTTC
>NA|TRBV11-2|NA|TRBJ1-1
CASTHWGGGGNTEAFF
TGTGCCAGCACCCACTGGGGGGGCGGTGGGAACACTGAAGCTTTCTTT
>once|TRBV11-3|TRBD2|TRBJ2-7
CASSLRGGGPNEQYF
TGTGCCAGCAGCTTAAGGGGCGGGGGACCTAACGAGCAGTACTTC
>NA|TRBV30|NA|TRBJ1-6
CAWTEMGGWNSPLHF
TGTGCCTGGACTGAGATGGGGGGGTGGAATTCACCCCTCCACTTT
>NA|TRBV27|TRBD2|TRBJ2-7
CASSFTIAGLGYEQYF
TGTGCCAGCAGTTTCACAATAGCGGGATTAGGCTACGAGCAGTACTTC
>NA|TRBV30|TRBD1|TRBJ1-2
CAWSVIGGNYGYTF
TGTGCCTGGAGTGTAATAGGGGGCAACTATGGCTACACCTTC
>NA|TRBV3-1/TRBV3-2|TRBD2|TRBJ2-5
CASSQEGLQRGRGTQYF
TGTGCCAGCAGCCAAGAAGGGTTACAGCGGGGCCGAGGGACCCAGTACTTC
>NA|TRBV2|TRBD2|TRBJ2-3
CASRGLAGVGDTQYF
TGTGCCAGCCGAGGGTTAGCGGGAGTAGGAGATACGCAGTATTTT
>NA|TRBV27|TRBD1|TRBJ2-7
CASLTGAGWVYEQYF
TGTGCCAGCCTGACAGGGGCGGGATGGGTCTACGAGCAGTACTTC
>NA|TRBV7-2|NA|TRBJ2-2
CASSLDRYTGELFF
TGTGCCAGCAGCTTAGACCGGTACACCGGGGAGCTGTTTTTT
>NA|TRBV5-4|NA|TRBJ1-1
CASSLPGNRNTEAFF
TGTGCCAGCAGCTTGCCAGGGAACAGGAACACTGAAGCTTTCTTT
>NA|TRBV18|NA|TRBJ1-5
CASSPNTGNQPQHF
TGTGCCAGCTCACCCAATACAGGGAATCAGCCCCAGCATTTT
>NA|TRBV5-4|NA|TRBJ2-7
CASSFQGASYEQYF
TGTGCCAGCAGCTTTCAAGGGGCTTCCTACGAGCAGTACTTC
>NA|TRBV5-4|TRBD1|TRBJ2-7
CASSRGGTGKIYEQYF
TGTGCCAGCAGCAGGGGAGGGACAGGGAAAATATACGAGCAGTACTTC
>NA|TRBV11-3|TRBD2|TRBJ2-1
CASSFAASGGNEQFF
TGTGCCAGCAGCTTCGCCGCTAGCGGGGGTAATGAGCAGTTCTTC
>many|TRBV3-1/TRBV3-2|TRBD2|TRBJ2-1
CASSQDRGAYNEQFF
TGTGCCAGCAGCCAAGATCGGGGGGCCTACAATGAGCAGTTCTTC
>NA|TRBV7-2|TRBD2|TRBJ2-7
CASSTHSGPTYEQYF
TGTGCCAGCAGCACGCATAGCGGGCCAACCTACGAGCAGTACTTC
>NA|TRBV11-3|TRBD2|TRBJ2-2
CASSFGSDTSVTGELFF
TGTGCCAGCAGCTTCGGTAGCGATACTAGCGTAACCGGGGAGCTGTTTTTT
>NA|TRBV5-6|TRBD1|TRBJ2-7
CASRSAGGFYEQYF
TGTGCCAGCAGGTCTGCAGGGGGCTTCTACGAGCAGTACTTC
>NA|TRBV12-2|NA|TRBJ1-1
CASRGRSEAFF
TGTGCAAGTCGCGGGAGATCTGAAGCTTTCTTT
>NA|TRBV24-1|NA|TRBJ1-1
CATSAADTRSTEAFF
TGTGCCACCAGTGCCGCTGACACTCGGAGCACTGAAGCTTTCTTT
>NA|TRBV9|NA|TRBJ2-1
CASSARLNSYNEQFF
TGTGCCAGCAGCGCCAGGTTGAACTCCTACAATGAGCAGTTCTTC
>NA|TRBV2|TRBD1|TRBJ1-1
CASSGQGLNTEAFF
TGTGCCAGCAGCGGACAGGGCCTGAACACTGAAGCTTTCTTT